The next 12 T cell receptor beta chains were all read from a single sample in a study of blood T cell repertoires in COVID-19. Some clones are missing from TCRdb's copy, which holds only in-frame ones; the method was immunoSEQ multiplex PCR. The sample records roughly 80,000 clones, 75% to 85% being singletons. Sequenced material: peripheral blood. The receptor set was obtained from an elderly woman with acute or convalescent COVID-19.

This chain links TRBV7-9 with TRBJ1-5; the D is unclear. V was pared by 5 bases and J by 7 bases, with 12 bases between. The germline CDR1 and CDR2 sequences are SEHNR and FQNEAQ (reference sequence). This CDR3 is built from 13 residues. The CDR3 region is CASSPNGRQPQHF. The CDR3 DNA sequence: TGTGCCAGCAGCCCCAATGGGAGACAGCCCCAGCATTTT.

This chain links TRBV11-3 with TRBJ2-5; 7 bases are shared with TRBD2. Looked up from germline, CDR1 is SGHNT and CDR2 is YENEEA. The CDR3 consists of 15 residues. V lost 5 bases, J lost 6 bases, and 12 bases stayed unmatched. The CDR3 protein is CASSALAARGQTQYF. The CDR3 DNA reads TGTGCCAGCAGCGCCCTAGCGGCAAGAGGTCAGACCCAGTACTTC. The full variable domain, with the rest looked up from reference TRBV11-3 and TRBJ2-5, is EAGVVQSPRYKIIEKKQPVAFWCNPISGHNTLYWYLQNLGQGPELLIRYENEEAVDDSQLPKDRFSAERLKGVDSTLKIQPAELGDSAVYLCASSALAARGQTQYFGPGTRLLVL.

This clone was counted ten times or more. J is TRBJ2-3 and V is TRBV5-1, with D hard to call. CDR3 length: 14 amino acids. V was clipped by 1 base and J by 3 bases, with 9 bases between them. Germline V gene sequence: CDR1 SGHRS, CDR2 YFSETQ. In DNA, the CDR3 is TGCGCCAGCAGCTTGAACCTAGGTACAGATACGCAGTATTTT. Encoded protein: CASSLNLGTDTQYF. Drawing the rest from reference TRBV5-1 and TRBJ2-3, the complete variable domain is KAGVTQTPRYLIKTRGQQVTLSCSPISGHRSVSWYQQTPGQGLQFLFEYFSETQRNKGNFPGRFSGRQFSNSRSEMNVSTLELGDSALYLCASSLNLGTDTQYFGPGTRLTVL.

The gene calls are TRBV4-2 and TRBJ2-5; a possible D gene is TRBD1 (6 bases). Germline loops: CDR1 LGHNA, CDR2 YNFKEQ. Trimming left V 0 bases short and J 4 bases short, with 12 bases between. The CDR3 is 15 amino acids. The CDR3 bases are TGTGCCAGCAGCCAAGATTCCAGGGGCGGAGAGACCCAGTACTTC. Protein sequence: CASSQDSRGGETQYF.

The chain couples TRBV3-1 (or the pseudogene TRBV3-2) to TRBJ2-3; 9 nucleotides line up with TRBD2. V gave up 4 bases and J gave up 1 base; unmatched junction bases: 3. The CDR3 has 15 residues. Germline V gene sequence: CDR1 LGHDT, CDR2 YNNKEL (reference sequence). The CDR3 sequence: CASSPRTSGTDTQYF. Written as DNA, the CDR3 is TGTGCCAGCAGCCCGCGGACTAGCGGCACAGATACGCAGTATTTT.

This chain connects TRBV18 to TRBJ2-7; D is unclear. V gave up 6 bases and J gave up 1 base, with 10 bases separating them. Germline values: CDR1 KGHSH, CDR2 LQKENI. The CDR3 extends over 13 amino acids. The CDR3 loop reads CASSFLESYEQYF. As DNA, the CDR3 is TGTGCCAGCTCCTTTCTCGAGTCCTACGAGCAGTACTTC.

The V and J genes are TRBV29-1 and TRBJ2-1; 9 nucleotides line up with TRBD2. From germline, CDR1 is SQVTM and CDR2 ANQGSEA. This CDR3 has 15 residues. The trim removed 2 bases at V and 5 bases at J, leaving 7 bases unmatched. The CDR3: CSVESGTSSNNEQFF. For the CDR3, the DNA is TGCAGCGTTGAAAGCGGGACTAGCAGCAACAATGAGCAGTTCTTC.

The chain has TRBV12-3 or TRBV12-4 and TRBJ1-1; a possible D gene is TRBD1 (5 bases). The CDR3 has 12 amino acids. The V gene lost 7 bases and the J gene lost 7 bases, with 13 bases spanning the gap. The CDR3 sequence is CASKERQNEAFF. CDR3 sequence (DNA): TGTGCCAGCAAGGAGAGACAGAATGAAGCTTTCTTT.

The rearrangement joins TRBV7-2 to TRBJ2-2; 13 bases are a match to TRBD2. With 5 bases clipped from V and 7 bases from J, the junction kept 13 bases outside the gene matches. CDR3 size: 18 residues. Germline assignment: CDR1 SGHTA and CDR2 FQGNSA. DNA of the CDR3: TGTGCCAGCAGCGCCTCGGGACTAGCGGGAATCGGCGGCGGGGAGCTGTTTTTT. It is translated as CASSASGLAGIGGGELFF.

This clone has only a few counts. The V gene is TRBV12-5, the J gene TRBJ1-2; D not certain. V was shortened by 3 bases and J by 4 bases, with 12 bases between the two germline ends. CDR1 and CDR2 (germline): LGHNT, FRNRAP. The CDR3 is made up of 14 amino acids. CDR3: CASGLGGVSYGYTF. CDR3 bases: TGTGCTAGTGGTTTAGGTGGAGTTTCCTATGGCTACACCTTC.

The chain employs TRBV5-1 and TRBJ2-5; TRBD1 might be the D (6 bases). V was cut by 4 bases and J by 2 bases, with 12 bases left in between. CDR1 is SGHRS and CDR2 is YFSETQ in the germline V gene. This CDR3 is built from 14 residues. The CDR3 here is CASSRNGQQETQYF. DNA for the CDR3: TGCGCCAGCAGCCGAAACGGACAGCAAGAGACCCAGTACTTC.

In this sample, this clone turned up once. The CDR3 reads CASSEDGNYGYTF. The CDR3 DNA reads as TGCGCCAGCAGCGAAGACGGGAACTATGGCTACACCTTC. This sequence joins TRBV5-1 and TRBJ1-2; no reliable D call. Germline V gene lookup returns CDR1 SGHRS and CDR2 YFSETQ. The CDR3 runs to 13 residues. The V and J ends lost 4 bases and 2 bases respectively, with 9 bases between them.